Listed here are 22 T cell receptor beta chains from one sample, sequenced in a study of response to subunit inactivated influenza vaccine. TCRdb redid the calling of the RT-PCR reads with MiXCR, one entry per CDR3 protein. The sample consists of about 780,000 distinct CDR3 sequences, 15% to 20% of them appearing once. Here the sequenced sample was PBMCs from blood, taken about 5 days after vaccination. Receptors originate from a man aged 50 or older who received an inactivated influenza vaccine.

This clonotype came up a few times. The chain joins TRBV5-5 to TRBJ2-7; 12 bases line up with TRBD1. V lost 5 bases, J lost 2 bases, and 8 bases stayed unmatched. Germline CDR1 SGHKS, CDR2 YYEKEE (reference sequence). The CDR3 loop spans 16 amino acids. CDR3 amino acids: CASSQGQGADTYEQYF. The CDR3 nucleotides are TGTGCCAGCAGTCAGGGACAGGGGGCGGACACCTACGAGCAGTACTTC. The whole variable domain, filled in from reference TRBV5-5 and TRBJ2-7, reads DAGVTQSPTHLIKTRGQQVTLRCSPISGHKSVSWYQQVLGQGPQFIFQYYEKEERGRGNFPDRFSARQFPNYSSELNVNALLLGDSALYLCASSQGQGADTYEQYFGPGTRLTVT.

The chain uses TRBV7-2 and TRBJ2-3; D is unresolved. The V end was cut by 4 bases, the J end by 2 bases, with 13 bases between. CDR1 is SGHTA, CDR2 FQGNSA, per germline. This CDR3 is built from 15 residues. DNA of the CDR3: TGTGCCAGCAGCTCCCTATATTCCTTCACAGATACGCAGTATTTT. Its protein product is CASSSLYSFTDTQYF. Looking up the rest from reference TRBV7-2 and TRBJ2-3 gives the full variable domain: GAGVSQSPSNKVTEKGKDVELRCDPISGHTALYWYRQSLGQGLEFLIYFQGNSAPDKSGLPSDRFSAERTGGSVSTLTIQRTQQEDSAVYLCASSSLYSFTDTQYFGPGTRLTVL.

V is TRBV3-1 and J is TRBJ2-7; D gene ambiguous. Germline loops: CDR1 LGHDT, CDR2 YNNKEL (reference sequence). This CDR3 region has 12 residues. V dropped 1 base and J dropped 6 bases, with 7 bases sitting between them. CDR3 loop: CASSQGSREQYF. DNA for the CDR3: TGTGCCAGCAGCCAAGGATCGCGCGAGCAGTACTTC.

The chain joins TRBV20-1 to TRBJ2-3; 11 positions match TRBD2. The CDR3 covers 15 residues. J gave up 2 bases and V 6 bases, and 7 bases lay outside the gene matches. CDR1 and CDR2 (germline): DFQATT, SNEGSKA (reference sequence). The DNA for the CDR3 is TGCAGTGCCACGACTAGCGGGGAGGCCACAGATACGCAGTATTTT. Encoded protein: CSATTSGEATDTQYF.

In DNA form, the CDR3 reads TGTGCCAGCAGTTTTTTCAGGGCCCAAGGAACCGGGGAGCTGTTTTTT. Amino acids: CASSFFRAQGTGELFF. The J gene is TRBJ2-2, the V gene TRBV12-3 or TRBV12-4; D is perhaps TRBD1 (5 bases). The CDR3 covers 16 residues. V was pared by 3 bases and J by 5 bases, with 16 bases between.

In this sample, this clonotype turned up many times. The rearrangement links TRBV5-1 to TRBJ2-6; D remains ambiguous. V lost 7 bases and J 2 bases, leaving 13 bases between the germline ends. The CDR3 totals 15 residues. Looked up from germline, CDR1 is SGHRS and CDR2 is YFSETQ. The CDR3 DNA reads TGCGCCAGCCGGCCCGCGGATACTGGGGCCAACGTCCTGACTTTC. Translated, it gives CASRPADTGANVLTF.

This clonotype came up many times. The CDR3 coding sequence is TGCAGCGTCGCCACTAGCGGGACCATCTACGAGCAGTACTTC. Amino acid sequence: CSVATSGTIYEQYF. The genes are TRBV29-1 and TRBJ2-7; 10 bases are shared with TRBD2. The germline CDR1 and CDR2 sequences are SQVTM and ANQGSEA. The CDR3 contains 14 residues. Trimming removed 6 bases from V and 3 bases from J; junction bases left unmatched: 8.

The rearrangement links TRBV28 to TRBJ2-3; 7 bases map to TRBD1. The CDR3 spans 15 residues. The germline V gene has CDR1 MDHEN and CDR2 SYDVKM. V shed 3 bases, J shed 4 bases, and the junction held 7 bases outside the gene matches. CDR3 loop: CASSFRQGGPDTQYF. For the CDR3, the DNA is TGTGCCAGCAGTTTTAGACAGGGCGGACCAGATACGCAGTATTTT. Drawing the rest from reference TRBV28 and TRBJ2-3, the complete variable domain is DVKVTQSSRYLVKRTGEKVFLECVQDMDHENMFWYRQDPGLGLRLIYFSYDVKMKEKGDIPEGYSVSREKKERFSLILESASTNQTSMYLCASSFRQGGPDTQYFGPGTRLTVL.

This clonotype was counted between two and nine times. The rearrangement uses TRBV7-2 and TRBJ2-5, with D perhaps TRBD2 (7 bases). Per germline, CDR1 SGHTA and CDR2 FQGNSA. V gave up 0 bases and J gave up 1 base, with 9 bases separating them. This CDR3 is 15 amino acids long. The CDR3 is CASSLAGGRQETQYF. The CDR3, as DNA: TGTGCCAGCAGCTTAGCCGGGGGGCGCCAAGAGACCCAGTACTTC.

This clonotype has more than one count but fewer than ten. Since a much larger clone is just one base distant, this may be a read error. V and J are TRBV13 and TRBJ2-3, with TRBD1 identical over 10 bases. The CDR3 totals 15 residues. Germline V lookup: CDR1 PRHDT, CDR2 FYEKMQ (reference sequence). The V gene end was trimmed by 4 bases and the J gene end by 1 base; junction bases not matched to a gene: 2. The CDR3 loop is CASSWGTGGTDTQYF. CDR3 DNA sequence: TGTGCCAGCAGCTGGGGGACAGGGGGCACAGATACGCAGTATTTT.

V usage is TRBV20-1 and J usage is TRBJ1-2, with a possible D match to TRBD1 (5 bases). The V end lost 5 bases, the J end lost 1 base, and 11 bases lay between the germline ends. CDR1 is DFQATT, CDR2 SNEGSKA, per germline (reference sequence). CDR3 length: 13 residues. The CDR3 protein is CSAYGTLNYGYTF. The CDR3, as DNA: TGCAGTGCTTACGGGACGCTTAACTATGGCTACACCTTC.

This clonotype was counted between two and nine times. The chain couples TRBV6-1 to TRBJ2-2; weak D call: TRBD1 (6 bases). Germline CDR1 is MNHNS and CDR2 is SASEGT. This CDR3 region has 15 residues. With 6 bases removed from V and 1 base from J, the gap between germline ends came to 12 bases. The DNA for the CDR3 is TGTGCCAGCAGGGAGGACAGTCTGAACACCGGGGAGCTGTTTTTT. This encodes CASREDSLNTGELFF.

The chain employs TRBV3-1 and TRBJ1-5; unclear D gene. The CDR3 is 14 residues long. V was shortened by 0 bases and J by 7 bases, with 10 bases between the two germline ends. Germline V CDR1 and CDR2: LGHDT, YNNKEL (reference sequence). The DNA for the CDR3 is TGTGCCAGCAGCCAAGACGCAAGGGCCCAGCCCCAGCATTTT. It translates to CASSQDARAQPQHF.

This clonotype was observed a few times. The chain is built from TRBV6-5 and TRBJ1-2; D is unclear. Deletions cut 2 bases from V and 7 bases from J, with 8 bases between. CDR3 length: 12 residues. Germline V gene lookup returns CDR1 MNHEY and CDR2 SVGAGI. CDR3: CASSYTWGGYTF. CDR3 nucleotide sequence: TGTGCCAGCAGTTACACGTGGGGTGGCTACACCTTC.

This clonotype occurred a few times. The chain uses TRBV7-6 and TRBJ1-5; weak D call: TRBD1 (6 bases). Germline V gene lookup returns CDR1 SGHVS and CDR2 FNYEAQ. V shed 2 bases and J shed 0 bases, with 14 bases lying between them. The CDR3 contains 17 residues. CDR3 residues: CASSLYSGEDSNQPQHF. As DNA, the CDR3 is TGTGCCAGCAGCTTATATTCAGGGGAGGATAGCAATCAGCCCCAGCATTTT.

This clonotype was found a few times. V usage is TRBV4-3 and J usage is TRBJ2-5, with 11 bases that match TRBD2. The V gene end was trimmed by 4 bases and the J gene end by 0 bases; junction bases not matched to a gene: 7. CDR3 length equals 17 residues. Germline V gene sequence: CDR1 LGHNA, CDR2 YSLEER. This CDR3 reads CASSPGVAGGYQETQYF. CDR3 DNA sequence: TGCGCCAGCAGCCCCGGGGTAGCGGGGGGGTACCAAGAGACCCAGTACTTC.

V usage is TRBV30 and J usage is TRBJ1-1; no definite D call. Germline lookup yields CDR1 GTSNPN and CDR2 SVGIG (reference sequence). The V gene lost 7 bases and the J gene lost 11 bases, with 14 bases spanning the gap. The CDR3 spans 10 residues. DNA for the CDR3: TGTGCCTTAGGACCAGTCGGGGCTTTCTTT. Encoded protein: CALGPVGAFF.

This clonotype was picked up many times. The chain recombines TRBV29-1 with TRBJ2-2; 7 bases match TRBD1. V was pared by 3 bases and J by 4 bases, with 23 bases of the junction left unmatched. The CDR3 totals 20 residues. Germline CDR1 is SQVTM and CDR2 is ANQGSEA. CDR3 protein: CSVESPHEQGSLLGTGELFF. The CDR3 nucleotides are TGCAGCGTTGAGTCCCCCCACGAACAGGGGAGTCTGTTAGGCACCGGGGAGCTGTTTTTT.

This chain connects TRBV5-1 to TRBJ2-7; either TRBD1 or TRBD2 may fit D (5 bases each). The CDR3 loop spans 15 amino acids. Between the trimmed V and J ends, which lost 4 bases and 1 base, there was a span of 15 bases. CDR1 is SGHRS, CDR2 YFSETQ, per germline. The CDR3 coding sequence is TGCGCCAGCAGCCGATCCGGGACCGAATCCTACGAGCAGTACTTC. This encodes CASSRSGTESYEQYF.

This rearrangement joins TRBV4-2 to TRBJ1-1; the D gene is possibly TRBD1 (5 bases). Germline V CDR1 and CDR2: LGHNA, YNFKEQ. CDR3 length: 13 residues. With 10 bases removed from V and 1 base from J, the gap between germline ends came to 13 bases. The CDR3 spells CATVGAENTEAFF. The CDR3 nucleotides read TGTGCCACAGTTGGGGCAGAGAACACTGAAGCTTTCTTT.

This sequence joins TRBV2 and TRBJ1-2; 7 nucleotides align to TRBD1. The CDR3 is made up of 15 amino acids. Losses at the gene ends were 0 bases for V and 4 bases for J; bases not matched to a gene: 5. CDR1 and CDR2 (germline): SNHLY, FYNNEI. The CDR3 bases are TGTGCCAGCAGTGAAGCGGGGGGGACAGTCTATGGCTACACCTTC. Translated, it gives CASSEAGGTVYGYTF.

This clonotype was observed a few times. The chain employs TRBV6-5 and TRBJ1-2; the D is unclear. Germline V gene data show CDR1 as MNHEY and CDR2 as SVGAGI. The CDR3 sequence is 15 residues long. Trimming cost V 0 bases and J 2 bases, with 10 bases left between them. CDR3 residues: CASSYSSRPNYGYTF. The CDR3 nucleotides are TGTGCCAGCAGTTACTCGAGTCGGCCCAACTATGGCTACACCTTC.